This T cell receptor (beta chain) was recorded in a study of shared clonotypes between healthy human individuals. Trimming cost V 5 bases and J 1 base, with 14 bases left between them. The CDR3 totals 15 residues. Germline assignment: CDR1 SGHAT and CDR2 FQNNGV. Profiled with immunoSEQ multiplex PCR; TCRdb holds only in-frame clones, not every one. The sample contains some 2.4 million clones, roughly 93% of which appear only once. The V call is TRBV11-2, the J call TRBJ1-1, with a weak D call TRBD1 (5 bases). Sequenced material: naive CD4+ T cells from PBMCs. Noted subset: CD45RA+ positively selected. The receptor was derived from a man between 18 and 35 years old in good health. Some clones in this sample may be carry-over from other donors' samples. The CDR3 region is CASSLLTRGNTEAFF. The CDR3 DNA is TGTGCCAGCAGCCTACTTACAAGGGGGAACACTGAAGCTTTCTTT.